The present T cell receptor (beta chain) was sequenced within a study of low-dose radiotherapy and immunotherapy resistance in tumors. The wider study: The study delivered 0.5 Gy per fraction every 2 weeks to Cohort 1, totaling 6.5 Gy. Daily, from cycle 1 day 1 and for four cycles, patients took oral aspirin 300 mg.

This clonotype was observed at least ten times. The germline gives CDR1 MGHRA, CDR2 YSYEKL. The CDR3 has 15 residues. With 1 base removed from V and 3 bases from J, the gap between germline ends came to 11 bases. First-strand cDNA relied on TRAV- and TRBV-specific primers spanning alpha and beta chains. With a V-primer adapter and a constant-region primer, TCRs were amplified for roughly 21 PCR cycles. In TCRdb, the reads were re-called with MiXCR into one record per CDR3 protein. The sample contains under 95,000 distinct CDR3 sequences, roughly a sixth of which appear only once. Time point of the sample: before trial treatment. The therapy administered to donors comprised nivolumab, ipilimumab, aspirin, low-dose cyclophosphamide and low-dose radiotherapy. All eligible patients presented with advanced solid tumors that contained no tumor-infiltrating lymphocytes.

Sequenced material: PBMCs, taken before treatment. The source of this sequence is a male donor with prostate cancer. The genes are TRBV4-1 and TRBJ2-3; unclear D gene. The CDR3 DNA sequence: TGCGCCAGCAGCCAAGTGGGGTTAAGGACAGATACGCAGTATTTT. This encodes CASSQVGLRTDTQYF.